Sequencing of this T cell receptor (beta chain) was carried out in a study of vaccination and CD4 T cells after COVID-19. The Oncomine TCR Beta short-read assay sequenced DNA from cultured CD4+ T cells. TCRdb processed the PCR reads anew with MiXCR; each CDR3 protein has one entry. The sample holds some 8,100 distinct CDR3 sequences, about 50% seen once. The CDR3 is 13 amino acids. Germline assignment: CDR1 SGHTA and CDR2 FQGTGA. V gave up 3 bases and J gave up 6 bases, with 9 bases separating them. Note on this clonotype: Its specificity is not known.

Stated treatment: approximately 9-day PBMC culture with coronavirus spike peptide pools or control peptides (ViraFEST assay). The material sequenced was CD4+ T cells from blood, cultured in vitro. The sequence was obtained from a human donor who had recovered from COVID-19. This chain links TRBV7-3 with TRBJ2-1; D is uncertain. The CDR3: CASSLSPVNEQFF. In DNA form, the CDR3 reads TGTGCCAGCAGCTTGTCCCCCGTCAATGAGCAGTTCTTC.